This T cell receptor (beta chain) is from a study of blood T cell repertoires in COVID-19. Sequencing used immunoSEQ multiplex PCR; TCRdb keeps in-frame clones, though not all of them. The sample records 45,000 to 65,000 clones, about 90% being singletons. Per germline, CDR1 MNHEY and CDR2 SMNVEV (reference sequence). The CDR3 consists of 14 residues. Trimming took 5 bases from V and 5 from J, leaving 12 bases between them. Sequencing was carried out using peripheral blood. The V and J genes are TRBV27 and TRBJ2-2; D might be TRBD1 (6 bases). The clonotype originates from a man older than 75 in a cohort sampled during active COVID-19. The CDR3 loop reads CASSKQGLTGELFF. The DNA for the CDR3 is TGTGCCAGCAGTAAACAGGGTTTGACCGGGGAGCTGTTTTTT.